This T cell receptor (beta chain) was captured by sequencing in a study of blood T cell repertoires in COVID-19 (TCRdb year 2020). Background for the entire study: Collaborator samples came from the United States, Italy and Spain and covered acute and convalescent phases of COVID-19. The material from the prospective study consisted of cDNA or gDNA derived from T cells, B-cell-depleted T cells, or PBMCs. The dataset comprised deeply sampled blood TCRbeta repertoires from subjects exposed to, actively infected with, or recovered from COVID-19. A freely available public database, intended as a resource for researchers studying the immune response to SARS-CoV-2, is where the repertoires were released. The samples were drawn from two sources: the first 160 participants of the ongoing ImmuneRACE study, and 1,000 to 1,500 subjects contributed by 6 global collaborators. The sample metadata nearly always contained a de-identified subject ID, COVID-19 status, age in years and sex. Where available, HLA class I and class II types were taken from metadata supplied by the sample provider and were not determined by assay-based typing. The investigation overall reported the following: The amount of clinical and demographic metadata varied by source and participant and was provided uncurated.

Each collaborating institution followed its own protocols to collect whole blood in K2EDTA tubes. For TCRbeta analysis, collaborator samples were shipped as frozen whole blood, as isolated PBMCs, or as DNA extracted from either sample type. The immunoSEQ Assay, a bias-controlled multiplex PCR, was used to amplify TCRbeta CDR3 regions from genomic DNA. The source study handled its data this way. Within the assay, amplification of reference gene primers was used to estimate how many nucleated cells each sample contained. Sequence reads were collapsed and filtered to measure the absolute abundance of every unique TCRbeta CDR3 rearrangement. Productive Simpson clonality was computed per sample as the square root of Simpson's diversity index over productive rearrangements. Entries here come from immuneACCESS through TCRdb and include only in-frame sequences with V and J called. Some clones fail to appear in such tables; in the studies checked, an unresolved V gene covers under half of the shortfall, and the cause of the remainder is unknown. For V, J and clone size, that table is used; D and trimming come from the DNA. The table for this sample lists approximately 50,000 clones; about 77% of them were counted only once. The ten largest clones represent around 43% of the sample.

This clone was picked up one time. The antigen this receptor binds is unknown. Base qualities are not at hand, and no much larger clone is one base apart. The CDR3 spans 16 residues, from the cysteine through the phenylalanine. Of the read, only the CDR3 DNA is kept; its 48 bases are in frame from base 1. Per the germline V gene, SGHTA is the CDR1 and FQGNSA is the CDR2. After removal of 5 bases from V and 5 bases from J, the junction retains 11 bases not matched to a gene. The origin of this receptor is an older man with active or convalescent COVID-19. Recombination linked TRBV7-2 to TRBJ2-1, with 8 bases aligning to TRBD2. Sample: peripheral blood. The CDR3 reads CASSQNGGARNNEQFF. The base sequence is TGTGCCAGCAGCCAAAACGGGGGGGCCCGTAACAATGAGCAGTTCTTC.